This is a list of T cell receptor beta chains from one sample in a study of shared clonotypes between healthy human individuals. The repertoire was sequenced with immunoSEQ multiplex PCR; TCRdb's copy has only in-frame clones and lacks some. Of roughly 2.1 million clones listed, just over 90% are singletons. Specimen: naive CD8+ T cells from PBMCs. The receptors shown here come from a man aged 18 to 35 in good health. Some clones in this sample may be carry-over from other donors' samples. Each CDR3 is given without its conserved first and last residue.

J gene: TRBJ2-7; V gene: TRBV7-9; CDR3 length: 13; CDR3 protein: ASSLGGFSGDEQY
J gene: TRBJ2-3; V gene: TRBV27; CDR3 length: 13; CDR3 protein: ASSLLASGRDTQY
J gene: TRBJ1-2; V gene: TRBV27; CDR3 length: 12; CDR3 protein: ASSSHSSFDGYT
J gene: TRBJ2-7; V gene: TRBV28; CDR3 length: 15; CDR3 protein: ASSSYTSSGTRYEQY
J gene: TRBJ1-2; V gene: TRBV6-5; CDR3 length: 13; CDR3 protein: ASSYWQGEDYGYT
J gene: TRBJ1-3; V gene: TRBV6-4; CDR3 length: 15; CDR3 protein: ASSEGAHQRSGNTIY
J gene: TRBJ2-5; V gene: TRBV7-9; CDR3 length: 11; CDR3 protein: ASRLAGEETQY
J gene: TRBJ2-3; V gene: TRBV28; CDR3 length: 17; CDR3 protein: ASSLGQFVAEHSTDTQY
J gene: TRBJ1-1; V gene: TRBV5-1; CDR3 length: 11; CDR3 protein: ASSLTGPTEAF
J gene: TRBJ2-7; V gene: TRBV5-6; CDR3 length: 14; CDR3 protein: ASRPWDSGSRGEQY
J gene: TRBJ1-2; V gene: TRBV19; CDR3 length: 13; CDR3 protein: ASSRRTGTSYGYT
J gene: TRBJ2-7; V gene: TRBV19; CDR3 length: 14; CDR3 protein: ASSPDREAPSYEQY
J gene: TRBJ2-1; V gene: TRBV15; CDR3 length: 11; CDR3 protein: ATSRAKSDEQF
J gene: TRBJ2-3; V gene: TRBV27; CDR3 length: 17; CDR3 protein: ASSDKLLAGGPDTDTQY
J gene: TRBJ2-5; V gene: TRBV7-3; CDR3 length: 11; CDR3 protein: ASSSESQETQY
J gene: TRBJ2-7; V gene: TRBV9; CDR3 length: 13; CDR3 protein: ASSVVGAATYEQY
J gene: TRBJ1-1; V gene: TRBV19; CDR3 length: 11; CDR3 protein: ASRIQGAPEAF
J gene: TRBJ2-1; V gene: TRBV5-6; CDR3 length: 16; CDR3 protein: ASSLGRSWGFVDNEQF
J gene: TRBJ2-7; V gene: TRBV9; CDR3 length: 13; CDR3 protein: ASSPSSGLTYEQY
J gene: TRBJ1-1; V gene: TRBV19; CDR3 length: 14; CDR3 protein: ASSHGQGALGTEAF
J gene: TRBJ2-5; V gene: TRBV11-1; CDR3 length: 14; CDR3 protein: ASSLSPAGVAETQY
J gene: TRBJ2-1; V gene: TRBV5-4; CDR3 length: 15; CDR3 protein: ASSPGAGGRADNEQF
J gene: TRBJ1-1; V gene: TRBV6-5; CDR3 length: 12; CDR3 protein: ASSYLLRGTEAF
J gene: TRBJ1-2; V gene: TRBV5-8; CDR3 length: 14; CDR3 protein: ASSLTLDRGPYGYT
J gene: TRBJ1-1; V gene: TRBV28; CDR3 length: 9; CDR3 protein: ASSLMGRAF
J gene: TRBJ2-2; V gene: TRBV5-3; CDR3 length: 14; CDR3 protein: ARSLRRAENTGELF
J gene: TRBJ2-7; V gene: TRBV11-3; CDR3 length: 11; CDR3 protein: ASRRRCGNEQY
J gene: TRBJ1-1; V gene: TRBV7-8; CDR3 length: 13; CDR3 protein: ASHHRAYPGTEAF
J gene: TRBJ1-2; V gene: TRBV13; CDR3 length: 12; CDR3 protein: ASSYPDRVNGYT
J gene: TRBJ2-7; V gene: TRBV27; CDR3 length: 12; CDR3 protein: ASSISGTNYEQY
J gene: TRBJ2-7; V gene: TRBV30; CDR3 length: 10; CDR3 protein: AQGTNSYEQY
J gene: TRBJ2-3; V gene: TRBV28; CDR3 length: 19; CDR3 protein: ASSLYFGRLLAHNPTDTQY
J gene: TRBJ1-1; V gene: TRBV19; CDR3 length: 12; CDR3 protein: ASSMDIENTEAF
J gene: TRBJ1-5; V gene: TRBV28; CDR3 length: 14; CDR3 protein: ASSLHDGLSNQPQH
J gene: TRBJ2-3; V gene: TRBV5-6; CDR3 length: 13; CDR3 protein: ASSLVEGGPDTQY
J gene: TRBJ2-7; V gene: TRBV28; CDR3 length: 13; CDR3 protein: ASSLYSTSRMEQY
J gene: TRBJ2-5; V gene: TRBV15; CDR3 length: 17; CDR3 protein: ATSGTLSRLAGGPETQY
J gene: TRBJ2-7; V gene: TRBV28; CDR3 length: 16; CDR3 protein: ASSQPIPRQGSSYEQY
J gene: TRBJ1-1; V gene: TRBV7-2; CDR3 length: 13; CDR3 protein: ASSSLWGMNTEAF
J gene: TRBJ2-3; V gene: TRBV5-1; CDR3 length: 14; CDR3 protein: ASSFSGSPEPDTQY
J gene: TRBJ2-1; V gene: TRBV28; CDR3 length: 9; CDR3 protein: ASSFKNEQF
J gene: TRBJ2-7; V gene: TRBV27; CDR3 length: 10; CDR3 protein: ATGTEPYEQY
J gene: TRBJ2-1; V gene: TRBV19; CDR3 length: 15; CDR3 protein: ASSIDRRAGGYNEQF
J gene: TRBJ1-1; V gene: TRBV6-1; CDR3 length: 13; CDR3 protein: AAGGALMLRSEAF
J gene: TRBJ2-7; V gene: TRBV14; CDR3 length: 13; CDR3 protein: ASSPSNGYTYEQY
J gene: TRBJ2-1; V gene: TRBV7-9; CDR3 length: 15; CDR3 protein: ASSQRPSGRSYNEQF
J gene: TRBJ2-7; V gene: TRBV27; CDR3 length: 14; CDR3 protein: ASSSFPGGRPYEQY
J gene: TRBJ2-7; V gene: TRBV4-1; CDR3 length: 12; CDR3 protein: ASSQDDTAYEQY
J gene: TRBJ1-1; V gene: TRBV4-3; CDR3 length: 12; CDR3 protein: ASSQDLGNTEAF